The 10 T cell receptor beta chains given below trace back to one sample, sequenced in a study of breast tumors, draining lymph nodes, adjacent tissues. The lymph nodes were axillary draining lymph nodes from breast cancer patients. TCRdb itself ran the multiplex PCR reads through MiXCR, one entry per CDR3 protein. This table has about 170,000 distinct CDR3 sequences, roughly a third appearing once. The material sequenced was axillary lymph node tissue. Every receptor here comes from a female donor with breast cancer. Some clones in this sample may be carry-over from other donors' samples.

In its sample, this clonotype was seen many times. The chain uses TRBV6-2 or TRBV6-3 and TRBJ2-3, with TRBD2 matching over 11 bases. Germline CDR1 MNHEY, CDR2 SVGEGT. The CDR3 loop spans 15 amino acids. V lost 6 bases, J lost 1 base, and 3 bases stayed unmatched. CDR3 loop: CASSLAGGRTDTQYF. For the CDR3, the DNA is TGTGCCAGCAGCCTAGCGGGGGGCCGCACAGATACGCAGTATTTT.

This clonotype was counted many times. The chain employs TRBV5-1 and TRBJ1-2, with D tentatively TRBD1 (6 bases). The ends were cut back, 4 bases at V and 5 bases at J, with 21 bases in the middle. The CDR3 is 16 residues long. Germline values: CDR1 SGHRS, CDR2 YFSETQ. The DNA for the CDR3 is TGCGCCAGCAGCGCGGGCTCCGGGGGCGATCTATATGGCTACACCTTC. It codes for CASSAGSGGDLYGYTF.

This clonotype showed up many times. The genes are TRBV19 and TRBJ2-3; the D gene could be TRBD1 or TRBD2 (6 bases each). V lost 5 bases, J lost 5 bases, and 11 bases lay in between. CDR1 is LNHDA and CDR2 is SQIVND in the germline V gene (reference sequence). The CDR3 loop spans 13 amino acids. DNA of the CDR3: TGTGCCAGTAGTTCGGGGGCGTTAGATACGCAGTATTTT. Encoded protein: CASSSGALDTQYF. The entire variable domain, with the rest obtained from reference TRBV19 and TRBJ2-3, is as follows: DGGITQSPKYLFRKEGQNVTLSCEQNLNHDAMYWYRQDPGQGLRLIYYSQIVNDFQKGDIAEGYSVSREKKESFPLTVTSAQKNPTAFYLCASSSGALDTQYFGPGTRLTVL.

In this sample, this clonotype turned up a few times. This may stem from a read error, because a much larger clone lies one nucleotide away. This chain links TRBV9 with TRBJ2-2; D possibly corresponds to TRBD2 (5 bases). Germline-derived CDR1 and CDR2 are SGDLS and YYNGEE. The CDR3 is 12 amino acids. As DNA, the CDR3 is TGTGCCAGCAGCGTTAGCACCGGGGAGCGGTTTTTT. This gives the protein CASSVSTGERFF. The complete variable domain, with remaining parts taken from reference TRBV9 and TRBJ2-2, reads DSGVTQTPKHLITATGQRVTLRCSPRSGDLSVYWYQQSLDQGLQFLIQYYNGEERAKGNILERFSAQQFPDLHSELNLSSLELGDSALYFCASSVSTGERFFGEGSRLTVL.

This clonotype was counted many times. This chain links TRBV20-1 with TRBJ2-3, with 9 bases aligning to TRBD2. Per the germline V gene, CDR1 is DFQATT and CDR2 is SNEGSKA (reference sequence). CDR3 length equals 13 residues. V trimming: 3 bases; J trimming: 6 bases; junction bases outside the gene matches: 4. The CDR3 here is CSASSGGGDTQYF. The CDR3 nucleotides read TGCAGTGCTAGTAGCGGGGGAGGTGATACGCAGTATTTT.

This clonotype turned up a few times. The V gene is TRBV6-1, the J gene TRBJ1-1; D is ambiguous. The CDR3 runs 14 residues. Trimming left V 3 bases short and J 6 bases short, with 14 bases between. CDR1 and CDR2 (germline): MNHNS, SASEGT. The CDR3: CASSDSLLGAEAFF. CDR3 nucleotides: TGTGCCAGCAGTGACAGCCTGTTAGGCGCTGAAGCTTTCTTT.

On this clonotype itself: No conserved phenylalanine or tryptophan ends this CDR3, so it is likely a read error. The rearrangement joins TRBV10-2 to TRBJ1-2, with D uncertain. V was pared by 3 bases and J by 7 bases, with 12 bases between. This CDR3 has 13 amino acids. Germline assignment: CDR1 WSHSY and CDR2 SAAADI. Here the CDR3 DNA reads TGCGCCAGCAGTGACGGGTTCCAGTGTGGCTACACCATC. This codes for CASSDGFQCGYTI.

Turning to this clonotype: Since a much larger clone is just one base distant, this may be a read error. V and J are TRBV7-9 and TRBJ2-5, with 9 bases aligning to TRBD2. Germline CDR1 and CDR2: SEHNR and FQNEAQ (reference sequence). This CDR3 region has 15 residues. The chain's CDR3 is CASSLASGEQEAQYF. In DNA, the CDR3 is TGTGCCAGCAGCTTGGCTAGCGGGGAACAAGAGGCCCAGTACTTC.

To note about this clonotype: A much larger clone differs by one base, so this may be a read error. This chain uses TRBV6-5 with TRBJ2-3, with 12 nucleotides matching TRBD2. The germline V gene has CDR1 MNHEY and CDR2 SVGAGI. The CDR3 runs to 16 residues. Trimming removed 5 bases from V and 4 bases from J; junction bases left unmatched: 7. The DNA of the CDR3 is TGTGCCAGCAGTCACTTGGGACTAGCGGGCCCAGATACGCAGTATTTT. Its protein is CASSHLGLAGPDTQYF.

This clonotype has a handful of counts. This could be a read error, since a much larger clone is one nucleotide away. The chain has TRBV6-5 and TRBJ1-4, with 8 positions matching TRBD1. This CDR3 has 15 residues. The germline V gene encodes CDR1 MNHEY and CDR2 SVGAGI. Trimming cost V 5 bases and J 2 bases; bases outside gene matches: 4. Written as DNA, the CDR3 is TGTGCCAGCAGTGAGGACAGGGTCACTAATGAAAAACTGTTTTTT. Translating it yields CASSEDRVTNEKLFF.